This is a list of T cell receptor beta chains from one sample in a study of cytomegalovirus exposure and HLA in healthy donors. Assay: immunoSEQ multiplex PCR; the TCRdb copy retains only in-frame clones and omits some. The table includes almost 200,000 clones, roughly 81% detected once. Material: PBMCs. These receptor sequences come from a woman aged 25 to 39 in good health and CMV-seronegative. The CDR3 runs from the conserved cysteine through the conserved F or W. A D gene is named only where the DNA matches it firmly. Clone size is stated in some rows and not others, as once, few, many or a class when expanded.

length,size,D,V,J,DNA,CDR3
15,NA,TRBD1,TRBV11-3,TRBJ2-2,TGTGCCAGCAGCCCGACAGGGCTGGACACCGGGGAGCTGTTTTTT,CASSPTGLDTGELFF
18,NA,TRBD1,TRBV7-9,TRBJ2-6,TGTGCCAGCAGCTTAAAGGGACAGGCCTTCTCTGGGGCCAACGTCCTGACTTTC,CASSLKGQAFSGANVLTF
14,NA,NA,TRBV9,TRBJ1-1,TGTGCCAGCAATAGGGGCGGACTGAACACTGAAGCTTTCTTT,CASNRGGLNTEAFF
17,NA,TRBD1,TRBV14,TRBJ2-7,TGTGCCAGCAGCCATCGACCCGAATCCGGGACAGGGGACGAGCAGTACTTC,CASSHRPESGTGDEQYF
15,NA,TRBD1,TRBV6-1,TRBJ1-2,TGTGCCAGCACCGAAGGGACAGGGGGGGGATATGGCTACACCTTC,CASTEGTGGGYGYTF
13,once,NA,TRBV7-7,TRBJ2-5,TGTGCCAGCAGCTTGGGGGAGAAGGGGGCCCAGTACTTC,CASSLGEKGAQYF
15,NA,NA,TRBV2,TRBJ2-2,TGTGCCAGCAGTTACTCAGGGTTGGACACCGGGGAGCTGTTTTTT,CASSYSGLDTGELFF
16,NA,NA,TRBV19,TRBJ2-2,TGTGCCAGTAGTGCCGGGACTCCTGCCAACACCGGGGAGCTGTTTTTT,CASSAGTPANTGELFF
14,NA,TRBD1,TRBV6-5,TRBJ2-7,TGTGCCAGCAGTTACCTGACAGGGGTGGACGAGCAGTACTTC,CASSYLTGVDEQYF
16,NA,TRBD1,TRBV5-1,TRBJ1-6,TGCGCCAGCAGCCCAGGGACAGGGGGCTGGAATTCACCCCTCCACTTT,CASSPGTGGWNSPLHF
16,NA,NA,TRBV6-6,TRBJ1-5,TGTGCCAGCAGTACGGTGCAGGAGGGAATTAATCAGCCCCAGCATTTT,CASSTVQEGINQPQHF
15,NA,NA,TRBV10-2,TRBJ1-5,TGCGCCAGCACCTCGCAGGGGTCTGGCAATCAGCCCCAGCATTTT,CASTSQGSGNQPQHF
15,NA,NA,TRBV29-1,TRBJ2-4,TGCAGCGTTGTCTTTCAGACAATAGCCAAAAACATTCAGTACTTC,CSVVFQTIAKNIQYF
15,NA,NA,TRBV6-1,TRBJ2-1,TGTGCCAGCGCTCAGCGGTTAAGCTCCTACAATGAGCAGTTCTTC,CASAQRLSSYNEQFF
12,NA,TRBD2,TRBV30,TRBJ2-7,TGTGCCTGGAGCGGACTAGCCTACGAGCAGTACTTC,CAWSGLAYEQYF
16,NA,NA,TRBV15,TRBJ2-2,TGTGCCACCAGCAGAGGCCAGGGGCCTAACACCGGGGAGCTGTTTTTT,CATSRGQGPNTGELFF
14,NA,NA,TRBV6-5,TRBJ2-7,TGTGCCAGCAGTTACTCGAGGACAGTGGGAGAGCAGTACTTC,CASSYSRTVGEQYF
14,few,TRBD1,TRBV28,TRBJ1-6,TGTGCCAGCAGATGGGGACAGGGGGATTCACCCCTCCACTTT,CASRWGQGDSPLHF
14,NA,NA,TRBV5-1,TRBJ1-1,TGCGCCAGCAGCACCACAGGGTATCTGACTGAAGCTTTCTTT,CASSTTGYLTEAFF
16,NA,TRBD1,TRBV9,TRBJ2-1,TGTGCCAGCAGCCCTCGGACAGGGCACCCGGCGGGTGAGCAGTTCTTC,CASSPRTGHPAGEQFF
12,few,NA,TRBV6-5,TRBJ2-7,TGTGCCAGCAGTGCGGATACCTACGAGCAGTACTTC,CASSADTYEQYF
13,NA,NA,TRBV5-1,TRBJ1-2,TGCGCCAGCAGCTTCGACATCAACTATGGCTACACCTTC,CASSFDINYGYTF
16,NA,NA,TRBV7-2,TRBJ2-4,TGTGCCAGCAGCTTAATGGTGGGGACTCCCAAAAACATTCAGTACTTC,CASSLMVGTPKNIQYF
15,NA,TRBD2,TRBV28,TRBJ2-7,TGTGCCAGCAGATCCTTGCGGGGGGGATCCCACGAGCAGTACTTC,CASRSLRGGSHEQYF
17,NA,TRBD1,TRBV6-1,TRBJ1-5,TGTGCCAGCAGTGCCGGACAGGGTGGGTATAGCAATCAGCCCCAGCATTTT,CASSAGQGGYSNQPQHF
14,once,TRBD1,TRBV5-1,TRBJ1-1,TGCGCCAGCAGCCCAGACAGGGGGGACACTGAAGCTTTCTTT,CASSPDRGDTEAFF
13,NA,NA,TRBV28,TRBJ2-7,TGTGCCAGCAGTTTAAACAGTTTCTACGAGCAGTACTTC,CASSLNSFYEQYF
12,few,NA,TRBV30,TRBJ1-2,TGTGCCTGGAGTGTACAAGGAGGAGGCTACACCTTC,CAWSVQGGGYTF
13,NA,NA,TRBV1,TRBJ2-4,TGCACCAGCAGGGGACAGGGAGGAAACATTCAGTACTTC,CTSRGQGGNIQYF
11,NA,NA,TRBV20-1,TRBJ2-1,TGCAGTGCTAACCGGGTACATGAGCAGTTCTTC,CSANRVHEQFF
15,once,TRBD2,TRBV9,TRBJ2-3,TGTGCCAGCAGCGCCGCCGGGGGGAGCACAGATACGCAGTATTTT,CASSAAGGSTDTQYF
14,NA,TRBD2,TRBV15,TRBJ2-5,TGTGCCAGTCAGCGGGGCGCCCTGGGGGAGACCCAGTACTTC,CASQRGALGETQYF
15,NA,NA,TRBV28,TRBJ1-2,TGTGCCAGCAGTTTCCTACAGGAACGAAGCTATGGCTACACCTTC,CASSFLQERSYGYTF
16,NA,TRBD2,TRBV5-1,TRBJ2-5,TGCGCCAGCAGCTTGTCGACTAGCGGGATTCAAGAGACCCAGTACTTC,CASSLSTSGIQETQYF
14,NA,NA,TRBV11-2,TRBJ2-5,TGTGCCAGCAGCGTCAATCGCGGGGCCGAGACCCAGTACTTC,CASSVNRGAETQYF
17,NA,TRBD2,TRBV4-1,TRBJ2-3,TGCGCCAGCAGCCAAGGGCGGCTAGCGGGAGCTGCAGATACGCAGTATTTT,CASSQGRLAGAADTQYF
14,NA,NA,TRBV18,TRBJ1-6,TGTGCCAGCTCACTACAGGACAATAATTCACCCCTCCACTTT,CASSLQDNNSPLHF
13,NA,NA,TRBV7-6,TRBJ1-1,TGTGCCAGCAGCTTAGAGCAGAACACTGAAGCTTTCTTT,CASSLEQNTEAFF
13,NA,NA,TRBV30,TRBJ1-1,TGTGCCTGGAGTGTAGGGGGGGGCACTGAAGCTTTCTTT,CAWSVGGGTEAFF
14,once,NA,TRBV11-3,TRBJ1-5,TGTGCCAGCAGCCCCCCGGCCCCGGGTCAGCCCCAGCATTTT,CASSPPAPGQPQHF
15,NA,NA,TRBV7-8,TRBJ1-1,TGTGCCAGCAGCTTATCAGGCCGCACGAACACTGAAGCTTTCTTT,CASSLSGRTNTEAFF
21,NA,TRBD2,TRBV12-5,TRBJ2-7,TGTGCTAGTGGTTTGGTGTTCCACGGAGCAGTCACTAGCGGATCGGCCTACGAGCAGTACTTC,CASGLVFHGAVTSGSAYEQYF
15,NA,TRBD1,TRBV5-4,TRBJ1-2,TGTGCCAGCAGCTCGGGACAGCTGATTAACTATGGCTACACCTTC,CASSSGQLINYGYTF
14,NA,NA,TRBV2,TRBJ2-3,TGTGCCAGCAGTGAAATGGGGGGTGGCGATACGCAGTATTTT,CASSEMGGGDTQYF
14,NA,NA,TRBV15,TRBJ1-5,TGTGCCACCAGCGGAGACAGGAGGAATCAGCCCCAGCATTTT,CATSGDRRNQPQHF
17,NA,NA,TRBV27,TRBJ2-2,TGTGCCAGCAGTCCCAAATCGCCGGGGGGCAGCACCGGGGAGCTGTTTTTT,CASSPKSPGGSTGELFF
16,NA,TRBD1,TRBV29-1,TRBJ1-1,TGCAGCGTCCAACCCCCCCACAGGGGGGTTTACACTGAAGCTTTCTTT,CSVQPPHRGVYTEAFF
16,once,NA,TRBV21-1,TRBJ1-5,TGTGCCAGCAGCAAAGTTGAAATACGGGGCAATCAGCCCCAGCATTTT,CASSKVEIRGNQPQHF
13,NA,TRBD2,TRBV5-1,TRBJ2-1,TGCGCCAGCAGCTTGATACTAGCGAATGAGCAGTTCTTC,CASSLILANEQFF
14,NA,NA,TRBV5-4,TRBJ2-7,TGTGCCAGCAGCCCCTCACGGGACATCTACGAGCAGTACTTC,CASSPSRDIYEQYF